What follows describes a single T cell receptor beta chain. Its specificity is not known. These data come from a study of T cells in Graves' hyperthyroidism and ophthalmopathy. Study-level points and caveats: Ophthalmopathy was predicted by the model a median of approximately 6 months ahead of onset.

CDR3 length: 15 residues. The V end was cut by 2 bases, the J end by 1 base, with 12 bases between. The V gene's germline CDR1 is SGHRS and CDR2 YFSETQ. RNA transcripts served as the template for amplifying TCR beta CDR3 regions. Researchers ran a first-round RT-PCR on the TCR CDR3 using the HTBI primer set. TCRdb re-analysed the multiplex PCR reads in MiXCR, keeping a single row per CDR3 protein. The sample holds around 440,000 distinct CDR3 sequences, 15% to 19% seen once. This receptor was taken from a woman in her late teens or twenties with Graves' hyperthyroidism. V usage is TRBV5-1 and J usage is TRBJ1-1; no firm D call. The sample was blood. CDR3 sequence: CASSFVAGRNTEAFF. The CDR3 DNA reads TGCGCCAGCAGCTTCGTTGCAGGCCGGAACACTGAAGCTTTCTTT.